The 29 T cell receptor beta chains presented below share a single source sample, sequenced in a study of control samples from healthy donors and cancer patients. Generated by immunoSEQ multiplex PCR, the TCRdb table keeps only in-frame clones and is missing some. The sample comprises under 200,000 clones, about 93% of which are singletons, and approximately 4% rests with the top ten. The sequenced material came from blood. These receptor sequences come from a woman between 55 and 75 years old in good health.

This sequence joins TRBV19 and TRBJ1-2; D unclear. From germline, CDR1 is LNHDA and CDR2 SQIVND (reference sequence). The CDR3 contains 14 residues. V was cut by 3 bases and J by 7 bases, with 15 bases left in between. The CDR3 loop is CASSIDGVSSGYTF. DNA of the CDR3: TGTGCCAGTAGTATCGATGGGGTCAGCTCTGGCTACACCTTC.

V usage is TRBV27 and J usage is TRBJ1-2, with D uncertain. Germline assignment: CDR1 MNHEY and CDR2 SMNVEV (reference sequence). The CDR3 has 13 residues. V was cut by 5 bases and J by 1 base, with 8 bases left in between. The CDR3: CASSRDGNYGYTF. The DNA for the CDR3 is TGTGCCAGCAGTCGAGACGGTAACTATGGCTACACCTTC.

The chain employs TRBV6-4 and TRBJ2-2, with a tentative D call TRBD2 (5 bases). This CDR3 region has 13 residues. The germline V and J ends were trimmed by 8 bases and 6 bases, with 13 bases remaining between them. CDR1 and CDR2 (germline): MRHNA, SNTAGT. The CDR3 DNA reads TGTGCCAGCCGCGACGGACTTGCCGGGGAGCTGTTTTTT. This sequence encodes CASRDGLAGELFF.

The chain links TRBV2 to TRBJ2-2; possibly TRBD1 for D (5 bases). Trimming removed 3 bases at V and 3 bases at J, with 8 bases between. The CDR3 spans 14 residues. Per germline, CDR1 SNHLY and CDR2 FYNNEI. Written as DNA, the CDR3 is TGTGCCAGCAGTGAGATCAGGGACACCGGGGAGCTGTTTTTT. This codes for CASSEIRDTGELFF.

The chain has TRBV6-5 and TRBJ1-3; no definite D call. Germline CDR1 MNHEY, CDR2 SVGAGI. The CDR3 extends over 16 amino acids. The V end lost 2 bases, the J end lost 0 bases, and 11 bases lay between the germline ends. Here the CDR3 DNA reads TGTGCCAGCAGTTACGGTGGCCAGTCCTCTGGAAACACCATATATTTT. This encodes CASSYGGQSSGNTIYF.

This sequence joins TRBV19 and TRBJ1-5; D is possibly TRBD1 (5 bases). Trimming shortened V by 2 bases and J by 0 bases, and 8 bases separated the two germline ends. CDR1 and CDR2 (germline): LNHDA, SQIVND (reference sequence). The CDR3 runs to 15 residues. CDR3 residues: CASSIQGRSNQPQHF. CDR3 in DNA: TGTGCCAGTAGTATACAGGGCCGTAGCAATCAGCCCCAGCATTTT.

The CDR3 DNA is TGTGCCAGCAGACAACAGGGGGTTGCTGGAAACACCATATATTTT. Translating gives CASRQQGVAGNTIYF. V and J are TRBV7-2 and TRBJ1-3, with TRBD1 identical over 8 bases. CDR1 and CDR2 (germline): SGHTA, FQGNSA. This CDR3 comprises 15 residues. Trimming cost V 6 bases and J 2 bases; bases outside gene matches: 6. The whole variable domain, filled in from reference TRBV7-2 and TRBJ1-3, reads GAGVSQSPSNKVTEKGKDVELRCDPISGHTALYWYRQSLGQGLEFLIYFQGNSAPDKSGLPSDRFSAERTGGSVSTLTIQRTQQEDSAVYLCASRQQGVAGNTIYFGEGSWLTVV.

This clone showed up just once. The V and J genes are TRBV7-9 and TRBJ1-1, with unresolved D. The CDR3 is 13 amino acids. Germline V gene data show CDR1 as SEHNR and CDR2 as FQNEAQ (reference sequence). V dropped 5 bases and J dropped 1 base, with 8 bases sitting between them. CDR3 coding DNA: TGTGCCAGCAGCCCGGCTGGGAACACTGAAGCTTTCTTT. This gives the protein CASSPAGNTEAFF.

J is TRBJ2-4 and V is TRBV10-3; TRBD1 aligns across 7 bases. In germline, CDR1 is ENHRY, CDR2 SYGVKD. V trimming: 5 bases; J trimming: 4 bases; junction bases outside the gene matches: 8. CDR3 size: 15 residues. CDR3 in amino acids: CAISTPTGSKNIQYF. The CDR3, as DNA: TGTGCCATCAGTACACCGACAGGGTCTAAAAACATTCAGTACTTC.

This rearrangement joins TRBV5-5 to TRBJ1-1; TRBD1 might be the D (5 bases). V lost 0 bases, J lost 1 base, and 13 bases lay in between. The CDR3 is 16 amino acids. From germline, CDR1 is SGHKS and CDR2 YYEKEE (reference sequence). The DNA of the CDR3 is TGTGCCAGCAGCTTGGCTCCGGGACGCAAGAACACTGAAGCTTTCTTT. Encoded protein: CASSLAPGRKNTEAFF. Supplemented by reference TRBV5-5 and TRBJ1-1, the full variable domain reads DAGVTQSPTHLIKTRGQQVTLRCSPISGHKSVSWYQQVLGQGPQFIFQYYEKEERGRGNFPDRFSARQFPNYSSELNVNALLLGDSALYLCASSLAPGRKNTEAFFGQGTRLTVV.

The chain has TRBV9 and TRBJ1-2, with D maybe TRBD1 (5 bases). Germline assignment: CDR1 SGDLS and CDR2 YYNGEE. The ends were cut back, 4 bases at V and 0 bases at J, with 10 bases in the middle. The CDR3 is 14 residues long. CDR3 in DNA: TGTGCCAGCAGCCCCGGGACCTCTAACTATGGCTACACCTTC. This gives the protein CASSPGTSNYGYTF.

The CDR3 bases are TGTGCCAGCAGCCTACGGACTAGCGGGGGGTCCCAGACCCAGTACTTC. Translating gives CASSLRTSGGSQTQYF. The chain couples TRBV7-2 to TRBJ2-5; 14 bases are a match to TRBD2. Per the germline V gene, CDR1 is SGHTA and CDR2 is FQGNSA. J was trimmed by 6 bases and V by 5 bases; bases with no gene match: 8. There are 16 residues in the CDR3.

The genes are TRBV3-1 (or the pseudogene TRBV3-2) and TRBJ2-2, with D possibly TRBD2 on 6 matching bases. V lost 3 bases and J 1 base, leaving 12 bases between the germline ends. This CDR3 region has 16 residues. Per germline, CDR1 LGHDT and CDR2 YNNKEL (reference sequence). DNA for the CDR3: TGTGCCAGCAGCCAGGGGGATAGCGGGAACACCGGGGAGCTGTTTTTT. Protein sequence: CASSQGDSGNTGELFF.

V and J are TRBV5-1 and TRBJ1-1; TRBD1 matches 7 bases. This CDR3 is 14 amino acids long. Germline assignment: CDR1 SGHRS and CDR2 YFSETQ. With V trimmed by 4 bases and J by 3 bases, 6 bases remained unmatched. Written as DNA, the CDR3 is TGCGCCAGCAGCCCGGGACAGAGGGACACTGAAGCTTTCTTT. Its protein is CASSPGQRDTEAFF.

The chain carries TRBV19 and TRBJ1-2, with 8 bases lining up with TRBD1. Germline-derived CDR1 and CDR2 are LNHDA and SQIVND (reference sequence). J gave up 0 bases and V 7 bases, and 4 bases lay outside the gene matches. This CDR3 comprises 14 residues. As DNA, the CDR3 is TGTGCCAGTACCGAACAGGGGGCTAACTATGGCTACACCTTC. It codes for CASTEQGANYGYTF.

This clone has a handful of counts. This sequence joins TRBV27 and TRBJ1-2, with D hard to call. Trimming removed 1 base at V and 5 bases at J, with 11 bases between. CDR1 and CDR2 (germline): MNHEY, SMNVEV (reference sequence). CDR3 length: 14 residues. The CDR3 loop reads CASSLWANGYGYTF. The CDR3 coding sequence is TGTGCCAGCAGTTTATGGGCTAATGGATATGGCTACACCTTC.

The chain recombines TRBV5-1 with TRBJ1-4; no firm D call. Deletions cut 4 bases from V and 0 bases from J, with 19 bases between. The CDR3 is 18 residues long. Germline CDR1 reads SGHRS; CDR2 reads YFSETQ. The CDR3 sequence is CASSLRSPLTATNEKLFF. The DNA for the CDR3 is TGCGCCAGCAGCCTCCGTTCCCCGCTCACGGCAACTAATGAAAAACTGTTTTTT.

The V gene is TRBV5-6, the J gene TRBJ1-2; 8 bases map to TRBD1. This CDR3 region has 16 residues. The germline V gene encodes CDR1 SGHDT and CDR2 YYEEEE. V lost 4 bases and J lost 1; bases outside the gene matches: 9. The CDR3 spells CASSPYRTGINYGYTF. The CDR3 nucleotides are TGTGCCAGCAGCCCATATAGGACAGGGATTAACTATGGCTACACCTTC.

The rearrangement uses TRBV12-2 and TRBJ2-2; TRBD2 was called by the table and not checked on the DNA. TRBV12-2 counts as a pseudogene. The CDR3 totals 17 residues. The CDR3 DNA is TGTGCAAGTCGCCCCCCCCCTCGGGGGGGCAGTGCCGGGGAGCTGTTTTTT. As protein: CASRPPPRGGSAGELFF.

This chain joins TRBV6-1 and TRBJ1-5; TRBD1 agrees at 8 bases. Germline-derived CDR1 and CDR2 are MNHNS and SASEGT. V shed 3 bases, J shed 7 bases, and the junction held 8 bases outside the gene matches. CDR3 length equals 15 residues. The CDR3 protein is CASSEVTGVVQPQHF. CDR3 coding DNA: TGTGCCAGCAGTGAGGTGACAGGGGTTGTGCAGCCCCAGCATTTT.

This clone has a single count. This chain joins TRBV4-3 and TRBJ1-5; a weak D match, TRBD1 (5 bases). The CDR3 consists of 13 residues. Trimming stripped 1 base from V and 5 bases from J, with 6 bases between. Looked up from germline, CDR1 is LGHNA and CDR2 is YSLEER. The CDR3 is CASSQGGDQPQHF. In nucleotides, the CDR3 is TGCGCCAGCAGCCAAGGGGGGGATCAGCCCCAGCATTTT.

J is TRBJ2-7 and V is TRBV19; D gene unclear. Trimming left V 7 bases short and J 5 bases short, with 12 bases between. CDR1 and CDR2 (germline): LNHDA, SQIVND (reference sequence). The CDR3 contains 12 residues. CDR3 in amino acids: CASIMVRHEQYF. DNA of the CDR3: TGTGCCAGTATCATGGTGCGTCACGAGCAGTACTTC. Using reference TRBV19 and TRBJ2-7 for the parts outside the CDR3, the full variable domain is DGGITQSPKYLFRKEGQNVTLSCEQNLNHDAMYWYRQDPGQGLRLIYYSQIVNDFQKGDIAEGYSVSREKKESFPLTVTSAQKNPTAFYLCASIMVRHEQYFGPGTRLTVT.

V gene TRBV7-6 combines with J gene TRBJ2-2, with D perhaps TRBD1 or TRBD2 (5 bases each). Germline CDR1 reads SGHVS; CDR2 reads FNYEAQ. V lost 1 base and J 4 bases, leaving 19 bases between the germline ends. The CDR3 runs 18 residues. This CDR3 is CASSLGGLTDEITGELFF. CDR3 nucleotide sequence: TGTGCCAGCAGCTTAGGCGGACTGACAGACGAAATCACCGGGGAGCTGTTTTTT.

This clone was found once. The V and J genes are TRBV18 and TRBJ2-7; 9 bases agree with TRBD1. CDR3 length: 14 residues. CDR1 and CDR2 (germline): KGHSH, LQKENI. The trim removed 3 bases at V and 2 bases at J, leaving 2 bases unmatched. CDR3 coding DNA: TGTGCCAGCTCACCGAGACAGGGGGCCTACGAGCAGTACTTC. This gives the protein CASSPRQGAYEQYF.

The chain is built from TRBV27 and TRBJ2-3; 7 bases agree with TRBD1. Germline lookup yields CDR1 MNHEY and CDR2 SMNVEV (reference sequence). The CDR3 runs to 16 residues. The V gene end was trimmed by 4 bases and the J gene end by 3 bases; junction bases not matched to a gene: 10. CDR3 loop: CASSSPGDRVTDTQYF. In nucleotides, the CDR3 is TGTGCCAGCAGTTCTCCCGGGGACAGAGTTACAGATACGCAGTATTTT.

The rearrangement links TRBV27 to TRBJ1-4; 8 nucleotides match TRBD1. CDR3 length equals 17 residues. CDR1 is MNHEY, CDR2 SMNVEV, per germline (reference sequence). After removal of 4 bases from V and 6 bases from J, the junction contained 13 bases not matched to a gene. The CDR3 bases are TGTGCCAGCAGTTCCAATGAACGACAGGGGCGATATGAAAAACTGTTTTTT. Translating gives CASSSNERQGRYEKLFF.

The CDR3 nucleotides read TGCGCCAGCAGCTCCTCCCTTGCCGCAGGGGGCTCTGGAAACACCATATATTTT. This sequence encodes CASSSSLAAGGSGNTIYF. V usage is TRBV5-1 and J usage is TRBJ1-3, with 7 bases that match TRBD1. The ends lost 3 bases at V and 0 bases at J; junction bases unmatched: 12. The CDR3 has 18 amino acids. Germline values: CDR1 SGHRS, CDR2 YFSETQ.

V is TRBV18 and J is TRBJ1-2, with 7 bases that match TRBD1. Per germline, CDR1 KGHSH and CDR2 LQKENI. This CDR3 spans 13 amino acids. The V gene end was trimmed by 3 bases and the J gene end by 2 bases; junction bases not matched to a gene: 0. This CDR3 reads CASSPTGNYGYTF. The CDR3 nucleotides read TGTGCCAGCTCACCGACAGGGAACTATGGCTACACCTTC.

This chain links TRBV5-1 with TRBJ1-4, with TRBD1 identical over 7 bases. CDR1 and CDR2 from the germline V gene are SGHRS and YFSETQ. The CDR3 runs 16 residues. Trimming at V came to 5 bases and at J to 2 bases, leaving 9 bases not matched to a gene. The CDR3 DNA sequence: TGCGCCAGCAGGTATCGACAGGGAGCGACTAATGAAAAACTGTTTTTT. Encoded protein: CASRYRQGATNEKLFF.